The 18 T cell receptor beta chains in this list originate from one sample, sequenced in a study of cytotoxic CD8 clonotypes in ibrutinib-treated CLL. Data came from immunoSEQ multiplex PCR; TCRdb stores just in-frame clones and leaves some out. The repertoire holds approximately 97,000 clones, with approximately 80% as singletons. The source was PBMCs, collected after 24 months of ibrutinib treatment. These receptors were taken from a human donor with chronic lymphocytic leukemia.

V is TRBV7-2 and J is TRBJ1-5; D call uncertain. This CDR3 comprises 15 residues. The V and J ends lost 4 bases and 4 bases respectively, with 14 bases between them. Per germline, CDR1 SGHTA and CDR2 FQGNSA. For the CDR3, the DNA is TGTGCCAGCAGCTACAGTAGCAGTTGGAATCAGCCCCAGCATTTT. Translation gives CASSYSSSWNQPQHF.

The chain employs TRBV5-1 and TRBJ1-4; possible D gene TRBD1, 6 bases. The ends were cut back, 1 base at V and 6 bases at J, with 10 bases in the middle. The CDR3 runs 14 residues. The germline gives CDR1 SGHRS, CDR2 YFSETQ. CDR3 in DNA: TGCGCCAGCAGCTTGACAGGGCTCTATGAAAAACTGTTTTTT. This translates into CASSLTGLYEKLFF.

V gene TRBV4-1 combines with J gene TRBJ2-2, with D uncertain. The CDR3 has 13 residues. V lost 2 bases to trimming and J lost 2 bases, with 3 bases between them. Germline values: CDR1 MGHRA, CDR2 YSYEKL. The CDR3 coding sequence is TGCGCCAGCAGCCAAATAAACACCGGGGAGCTGTTTTTT. Its translation: CASSQINTGELFF.

The chain combines TRBV5-6 with TRBJ1-5; D unresolved. Germline CDR1 and CDR2: SGHDT and YYEEEE. Trimming left V 3 bases short and J 4 bases short, with 17 bases between. There are 16 residues in the CDR3. In DNA form, the CDR3 reads TGTGCCAGCAGCTCCACGATGTTACGTGGGAATCAGCCCCAGCATTTT. This encodes CASSSTMLRGNQPQHF.

The chain uses TRBV27 and TRBJ1-3; D gene uncertain. The CDR3 loop spans 13 amino acids. CDR1 and CDR2 (germline): MNHEY, SMNVEV (reference sequence). V was shortened by 3 bases and J by 3 bases, with 6 bases between the two germline ends. Here the CDR3 reads CASSFRNGNTIYF. The CDR3 nucleotides read TGTGCCAGCAGTTTTCGGAATGGAAACACCATATATTTT.

This chain uses TRBV7-9 with TRBJ1-2; TRBD1 matches 10 bases. CDR1 SEHNR and CDR2 FQNEAQ come from the germline V gene (reference sequence). The V gene end was trimmed by 5 bases and the J gene end by 6 bases; junction bases not matched to a gene: 9. This CDR3 has 15 amino acids. CDR3 bases: TGTGCCAGCAGCACCCGGGACAGGGGAAAGGATGGCTACACCTTC. It translates to CASSTRDRGKDGYTF.

This clone is a singleton in its sample. The chain has TRBV30 and TRBJ2-7; TRBD1 matches 8 bases. The CDR3 is 13 residues long. V lost 2 bases to trimming and J lost 5 bases; unmatched junction nucleotides: 5. CDR1 and CDR2 (germline): GTSNPN, SVGIG (reference sequence). CDR3 DNA sequence: TGTGCCTGGAGTTCGGACAGGGCCCACGAGCAGTACTTC. Protein sequence: CAWSSDRAHEQYF.

The genes are TRBV5-1 and TRBJ2-3; D uncertain. Trimming stripped 1 base from V and 0 bases from J, with 12 bases between. The CDR3 consists of 16 residues. CDR1 and CDR2 from the germline V gene are SGHRS and YFSETQ. CDR3 region: CASSLSVDGSTDTQYF. The CDR3 region has the DNA TGCGCCAGCAGCTTGAGTGTAGACGGTAGCACAGATACGCAGTATTTT. Combining the CDR3 with reference TRBV5-1 and TRBJ2-3 gives the whole variable domain KAGVTQTPRYLIKTRGQQVTLSCSPISGHRSVSWYQQTPGQGLQFLFEYFSETQRNKGNFPGRFSGRQFSNSRSEMNVSTLELGDSALYLCASSLSVDGSTDTQYFGPGTRLTVL.

V usage is TRBV11-2 and J usage is TRBJ1-4, with D uncertain. The ends were cut back, 0 bases at V and 5 bases at J, with 10 bases in the middle. The CDR3 length is 15 residues. Germline CDR1 is SGHAT and CDR2 is FQNNGV. CDR3 nucleotide sequence: TGTGCCAGCAGCTTAGAGCCTGGTACAAATGAAAAACTGTTTTTT. Translating gives CASSLEPGTNEKLFF.

This clone was seen a few times. The V and J genes are TRBV5-4 and TRBJ2-2; the D is unclear. CDR3 length: 14 amino acids. The germline gives CDR1 SGHNT, CDR2 YYREEE (reference sequence). Trimming pared 2 bases from V and 1 base from J, leaving 6 bases between. CDR3 sequence (DNA): TGTGCCAGCAGCTTAGACAAGAACACCGGGGAGCTGTTTTTT. Translating gives CASSLDKNTGELFF.

The J gene is TRBJ2-7, the V gene TRBV6-6; D assignment may be TRBD1 or TRBD2 (5 bases each). The ends were cut back, 5 bases at V and 0 bases at J, with 14 bases in the middle. Germline assignment: CDR1 MNHNY and CDR2 SVGAGI (reference sequence). There are 15 residues in the CDR3. The CDR3 DNA follows: TGTGCCAGCAGTAAAAGGGACCCAAGCTCCTACGAGCAGTACTTC. It codes for CASSKRDPSSYEQYF.

The chain is built from TRBV7-3 and TRBJ2-3, with D possibly matching TRBD2 (6 bases). Trimming took off 7 bases at V and 0 bases at J, with 14 bases between the two ends. CDR1 is SGHTA, CDR2 FQGTGA, per germline. This CDR3 region has 15 residues. The CDR3 sequence: CASNPGAGSTDTQYF. In DNA form, the CDR3 reads TGTGCCAGCAACCCCGGGGCGGGAAGCACAGATACGCAGTATTTT.

This clone has a handful of counts. The chain recombines TRBV11-3 with TRBJ2-2; perhaps TRBD2 as D (6 bases). The CDR3 contains 15 residues. Trimming took off 3 bases at V and 4 bases at J, with 12 bases between the two ends. Germline values: CDR1 SGHNT, CDR2 YENEEA. The CDR3 sequence is CASSFAREFTGELFF. The CDR3 DNA reads as TGTGCCAGCAGCTTTGCCCGGGAGTTCACCGGGGAGCTGTTTTTT.

The genes are TRBV18 and TRBJ2-1, with D perhaps matching TRBD1 (5 bases). Between the trimmed V and J ends, which lost 8 bases and 6 bases, there was a span of 17 bases. Germline V gene lookup returns CDR1 KGHSH and CDR2 LQKENI. There are 14 residues in the CDR3. CDR3 in DNA: TGTGCCAGCCAACTGGCAGGGAATGGCAATGAGCAGTTCTTC. It codes for CASQLAGNGNEQFF.

This chain joins TRBV11-2 and TRBJ2-5; the D is unclear. V was cut by 1 base and J by 8 bases, with 5 bases left in between. There are 11 residues in the CDR3. Germline V gives CDR1 SGHAT, CDR2 FQNNGV. CDR3 sequence (DNA): TGTGCCAGCAGCTTAGGAGGAACCCAGTACTTC. Protein sequence: CASSLGGTQYF.

This clone came up once. This chain connects TRBV19 to TRBJ2-5; TRBD2 is a possible D gene (6 bases). In germline, CDR1 is LNHDA, CDR2 SQIVND (reference sequence). Trimming shortened V by 3 bases and J by 1 base, and 24 bases separated the two germline ends. The CDR3 is 19 amino acids. CDR3 nucleotides: TGTGCCAGTAGTATCCACCTTGGGGGGACGGCCCTATTCCAAGAGACCCAGTACTTC. Translation: CASSIHLGGTALFQETQYF.

This clone was detected once. The chain links TRBV2 to TRBJ2-5; 9 bases map to TRBD1. CDR1 and CDR2 from the germline V gene are SNHLY and FYNNEI. V was pared by 6 bases and J by 5 bases, with 7 bases of the junction left unmatched. This CDR3 region has 14 residues. For the CDR3, the DNA is TGTGCCAGCAGAGGGGACAGGGCGGGGGAGACCCAGTACTTC. It yields the protein CASRGDRAGETQYF.

The V call is TRBV7-2, the J call TRBJ1-1, with D unresolved. This CDR3 has 13 amino acids. The germline V gene encodes CDR1 SGHTA and CDR2 FQGNSA. Trimming removed 0 bases at V and 5 bases at J, with 7 bases between. The CDR3 reads CASSLAGKTEAFF. In DNA form, the CDR3 reads TGTGCCAGCAGCTTAGCGGGGAAAACTGAAGCTTTCTTT.